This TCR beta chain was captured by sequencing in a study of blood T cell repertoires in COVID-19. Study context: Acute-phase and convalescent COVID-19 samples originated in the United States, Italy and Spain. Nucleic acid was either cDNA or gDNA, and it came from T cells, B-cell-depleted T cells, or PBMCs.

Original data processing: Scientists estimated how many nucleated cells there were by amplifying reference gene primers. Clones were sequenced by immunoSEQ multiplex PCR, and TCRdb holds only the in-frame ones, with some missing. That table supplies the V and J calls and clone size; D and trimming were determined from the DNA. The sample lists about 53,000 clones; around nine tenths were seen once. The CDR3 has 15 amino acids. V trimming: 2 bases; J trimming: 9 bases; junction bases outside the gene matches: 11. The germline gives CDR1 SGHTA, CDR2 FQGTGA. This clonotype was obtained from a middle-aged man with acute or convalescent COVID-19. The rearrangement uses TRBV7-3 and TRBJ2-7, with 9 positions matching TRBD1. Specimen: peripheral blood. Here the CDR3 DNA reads TGTGCCAGCAGCTTAGGACCGGGACAGGGTAGGACGCAGTACTTC. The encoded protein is CASSLGPGQGRTQYF.